This T cell receptor (beta chain) was profiled in a study of lymphopenia after photon versus proton radiotherapy. General study points: Only patients who died were analyzed for survival; proton advantage is unproven.

Produced via immunoSEQ multiplex PCR; TCRdb's table is partial and in-frame only. The sample contains 150,000 to 200,000 clones, roughly nine tenths of which appear only once. The V segment lost 5 bases and the J segment 7 bases; nucleotides outside the gene matches: 10. The CDR3 length is 15 residues. Germline V gives CDR1 SGHVS, CDR2 FQNEAQ. Comments on this clone: Antigen unknown.

The receptor was isolated from a middle-aged man with gastric cancer. V is TRBV7-8 and J is TRBJ2-7; 11 bases align to TRBD2. Specimen: peripheral blood, collected from a patient treated with photon-based radiotherapy. The CDR3 loop reads CASSLPGLAVPEQYF. The DNA of the CDR3 is TGTGCCAGCAGCCTGCCGGGACTAGCGGTACCGGAGCAGTACTTC.